These 23 T cell receptor beta chains originate from one sample sequenced in a study of identical twins. TCRdb re-called the 5' RACE reads through MiXCR, storing one row per CDR3 protein. In the table there are 450,000 or so distinct CDR3 sequences, 14% of which are singletons. These data were also reused for a study on yellow fever vaccine responses in identical twins.

The sample taken for sequencing was CD4+ T cells sorted from blood. The receptors shown here come from a woman between 18 and 30 years old in good health.

The chain links TRBV2 to TRBJ2-6; no reliable D call. The CDR3 spans 14 residues. Deletions cut 8 bases from V and 1 base from J, with 9 bases between. Germline CDR1 and CDR2: SNHLY and FYNNEI. The CDR3: CASEQLSGANVLTF. CDR3 coding DNA: TGTGCCAGCGAGCAGTTGTCTGGGGCCAACGTCCTGACTTTC.

The J gene is TRBJ2-1, the V gene TRBV20-1, with TRBD2 identical over 8 bases. CDR3 size: 15 residues. CDR1 DFQATT and CDR2 SNEGSKA come from the germline V gene (reference sequence). J lost 0 bases, V lost 5 bases, and 6 bases had no gene match. Written as DNA, the CDR3 is TGCAGTGCTGGGCGCGGGGGGCCCTCCTACAATGAGCAGTTCTTC. It is translated as CSAGRGGPSYNEQFF.

This clonotype appeared many times. This chain joins TRBV2 and TRBJ2-2; D ambiguous. The CDR3 is 13 amino acids. CDR1 is SNHLY, CDR2 FYNNEI, per germline. The V end lost 5 bases, the J end lost 2 bases, and 6 bases lay between the germline ends. CDR3 nucleotides: TGTGCCAGCAGTCGTCTAAACACCGGGGAGCTGTTTTTT. Amino acids: CASSRLNTGELFF.

The CDR3 sequence is CASIHSHSEQFF. The CDR3 DNA follows: TGTGCCAGCATCCACAGCCACAGTGAGCAGTTCTTC. The chain employs TRBV7-2 and TRBJ2-1; unclear D gene. This CDR3 has 12 residues. The germline V gene has CDR1 SGHTA and CDR2 FQGNSA. V was pared by 7 bases and J by 9 bases, with 13 bases between. The full variable domain, its missing parts supplied by reference TRBV7-2 and TRBJ2-1, is GAGVSQSPSNKVTEKGKDVELRCDPISGHTALYWYRQSLGQGLEFLIYFQGNSAPDKSGLPSDRFSAERTGGSVSTLTIQRTQQEDSAVYLCASIHSHSEQFFGPGTRLTVL.

The chain carries TRBV4-1 and TRBJ2-1, with TRBD2 identical over 16 bases. Losses at the gene ends were 2 bases for V and 4 bases for J; bases not matched to a gene: 14. The CDR3 extends over 21 amino acids. CDR1 MGHRA and CDR2 YSYEKL come from the germline V gene. The CDR3 protein is CASSQYPTGLAGGPEYNEQFF. The CDR3 nucleotides read TGCGCCAGCAGCCAATACCCCACGGGACTAGCGGGAGGGCCGGAGTACAATGAGCAGTTCTTC.

This clonotype occurred a few times. One end of the junction is discordant with germline, which a read error may explain. CDR3 in amino acids: CASSQQRTDTQYF. CDR3 nucleotide sequence: TGTGCTAGCAGCCAACAGCGGACAGATACGCAGTATTTT. The gene calls are TRBV7-7 and TRBJ2-3; D is perhaps TRBD2 (5 bases). This CDR3 is built from 13 residues. Per the germline V gene, CDR1 is SSHAT and CDR2 is FNYEAQ (reference sequence).

This clonotype was found once. The rearrangement links TRBV7-9 to TRBJ2-5; D assignment may be TRBD1 or TRBD2 (7 bases each). Germline V gives CDR1 SEHNR, CDR2 FQNEAQ (reference sequence). The germline V and J ends were trimmed by 4 bases and 0 bases, with 15 bases remaining between them. The length of the CDR3 is 16 residues. In DNA, the CDR3 is TGTGCCAGCAGCTCGTCGCCAGGGGGGGACCAAGAGACCCAGTACTTC. This encodes CASSSSPGGDQETQYF.

This clonotype was recorded many times. The V call is TRBV12-3 or TRBV12-4, the J call TRBJ2-5; TRBD2 might be the D (6 bases). The CDR3 is made up of 14 amino acids. Between the trimmed V and J ends, which lost 5 bases and 2 bases, there was a span of 12 bases. The CDR3 region is CASSPVAVQETQYF. The CDR3 coding sequence is TGTGCCAGCAGTCCCGTAGCGGTACAAGAGACCCAGTACTTC.

This clonotype was seen more than once but under ten times. This chain links TRBV6-5 with TRBJ1-1, with 7 positions matching TRBD1. Germline values: CDR1 MNHEY, CDR2 SVGAGI. V was clipped by 7 bases and J by 7 bases; unmatched bases: 12. The CDR3 loop spans 14 amino acids. The CDR3 bases are TGTGCCAGCAATTATAGGACAGGAAAAGGTGAAGCTTTCTTT. It encodes CASNYRTGKGEAFF.

The table lists this clonotype with many counts. V usage is TRBV25-1 and J usage is TRBJ2-7; TRBD1 or TRBD2 may be the D gene (5 bases each). CDR3 length equals 13 residues. Germline V lookup: CDR1 MGHDK, CDR2 SYGVNS. V was shortened by 4 bases and J by 2 bases, with 9 bases between the two germline ends. The CDR3 sequence is CASSVMGAYEQYF. As DNA, the CDR3 is TGTGCCAGCAGTGTGATGGGGGCCTACGAGCAGTACTTC.

This rearrangement joins TRBV28 to TRBJ2-7; the D is unclear. Germline V lookup: CDR1 MDHEN, CDR2 SYDVKM. The CDR3 contains 14 residues. V lost 1 base to trimming and J lost 0 bases, with 7 bases between them. The CDR3 sequence: CASSLSLVSYEQYF. The CDR3 DNA sequence: TGTGCCAGCAGTTTATCTCTGGTCTCCTACGAGCAGTACTTC.

This clonotype was seen more than once but under ten times. The gene calls are TRBV7-9 and TRBJ2-5; 10 nucleotides align to TRBD1. This CDR3 contains 15 residues. V shed 5 bases, J shed 5 bases, and the junction held 8 bases outside the gene matches. Germline V lookup: CDR1 SEHNR, CDR2 FQNEAQ (reference sequence). In DNA form, the CDR3 reads TGTGCCAGCAGCCCCGGGACAGGGGTTAGTGAGACCCAGTACTTC. Translated, it gives CASSPGTGVSETQYF.

The rearrangement joins TRBV13 to TRBJ2-7; D remains unclear. Germline CDR1 is PRHDT and CDR2 is FYEKMQ (reference sequence). This CDR3 spans 12 amino acids. V was clipped by 4 bases and J by 5 bases, with 9 bases between them. The CDR3 here is CASSSPRNEQYF. The CDR3 DNA reads as TGTGCCAGCAGCTCGCCCCGAAACGAGCAGTACTTC.

This sequence joins TRBV12-3 or TRBV12-4 and TRBJ2-5; possibly TRBD1 for D (6 bases). V dropped 1 base and J dropped 3 bases, with 9 bases sitting between them. CDR3 length: 14 residues. The CDR3 coding sequence is TGTGCCAGCAGTTTAGGGACAGAAGAAGAGACCCAGTACTTC. Residues: CASSLGTEEETQYF.

This clonotype was counted at least ten times. The rearrangement uses TRBV12-3 or TRBV12-4 and TRBJ1-5, with D possibly being TRBD1 (5 bases). V was cut by 4 bases and J by 2 bases, with 9 bases left in between. The CDR3 spans 14 residues. CDR3 in DNA: TGTGCCAGCAGTTCAGGGAAGGGCAATCAGCCCCAGCATTTT. It encodes CASSSGKGNQPQHF.

In this sample, this clonotype turned up a few times. This rearrangement joins TRBV18 to TRBJ2-5; D is ambiguous. Germline values: CDR1 KGHSH, CDR2 LQKENI. The CDR3 covers 16 residues. The V end lost 6 bases, the J end lost 5 bases, and 22 bases lay between the germline ends. CDR3 sequence reads: CASSPVGPPLVETQYF. CDR3 sequence (DNA): TGTGCCAGCTCCCCCGTCGGACCTCCTTTAGTTGAGACCCAGTACTTC.

The CDR3 region is CSARERTSGIQLNEQFF. CDR3 DNA sequence: TGCAGTGCTAGAGAGAGGACTAGCGGGATACAGCTGAATGAGCAGTTCTTC. The chain joins TRBV20-1 to TRBJ2-1; 12 positions agree with TRBD2. The germline V gene has CDR1 DFQATT and CDR2 SNEGSKA (reference sequence). The CDR3 totals 17 residues. V was pared by 0 bases and J by 7 bases, with 10 bases of the junction left unmatched.

This clonotype came up a few times. The chain combines TRBV28 with TRBJ2-3; TRBD2 agrees at 12 bases. Germline trimming cut 4 bases from V and 2 bases from J; bases unmatched to any gene: 13. Germline V CDR1 and CDR2: MDHEN, SYDVKM. This CDR3 region has 19 residues. This chain's CDR3 is CASSSRLAGDTTFTDTQYF. In nucleotides, the CDR3 is TGTGCCAGCAGTTCCCGACTAGCGGGAGACACCACCTTCACAGATACGCAGTATTTT.

The chain is built from TRBV11-2 and TRBJ2-5; D might be TRBD1 (5 bases). The CDR3 runs to 15 residues. V was cut by 0 bases and J by 1 base, with 9 bases left in between. Germline CDR1 and CDR2: SGHAT and FQNNGV. The CDR3 nucleotides read TGTGCCAGCAGCTTAGATGGGCAGGGCCAAGAGACCCAGTACTTC. This translates into CASSLDGQGQETQYF.

This clonotype turned up a few times. The chain joins TRBV12-3 or TRBV12-4 to TRBJ2-5, with 9 bases lining up with TRBD1. V trimming: 7 bases; J trimming: 4 bases; junction bases outside the gene matches: 4. The CDR3 sequence is 13 residues long. CDR3 DNA: TGTGCCAGCAATAAACAGGGGGCAGAGACCCAGTACTTC. It codes for CASNKQGAETQYF.

This clonotype was recorded a few times. The gene calls are TRBV5-6 and TRBJ1-4; possibly TRBD1 for D (5 bases). The CDR3 consists of 15 residues. V was cut by 4 bases and J by 8 bases, with 18 bases left in between. Germline V gene lookup returns CDR1 SGHDT and CDR2 YYEEEE. In DNA form, the CDR3 reads TGTGCCAGCAGCGGGCGAGGCCAGGGCGTGGAAAAACTGTTTTTT. Protein product: CASSGRGQGVEKLFF.

This clonotype was observed a few times. The chain employs TRBV13 and TRBJ2-7, with 7 bases aligning to TRBD1. CDR1 and CDR2 (germline): PRHDT, FYEKMQ (reference sequence). The CDR3 consists of 14 residues. J was trimmed by 6 bases and V by 3 bases; bases with no gene match: 8. CDR3 DNA sequence: TGTGCCAGCAGCTTTCGGGACAGAGCTCCCGAGCAGTACTTC. This gives the protein CASSFRDRAPEQYF.

This clonotype was recorded many times. The chain carries TRBV4-2 and TRBJ2-2, with D unresolved. Germline V gives CDR1 LGHNA, CDR2 YNFKEQ. The CDR3 has 15 residues. V dropped 1 base and J dropped 1 base, with 7 bases sitting between them. CDR3 sequence reads: CASSQVLQNTGELFF. In nucleotides, the CDR3 is TGTGCCAGCAGCCAAGTTCTACAGAACACCGGGGAGCTGTTTTTT.